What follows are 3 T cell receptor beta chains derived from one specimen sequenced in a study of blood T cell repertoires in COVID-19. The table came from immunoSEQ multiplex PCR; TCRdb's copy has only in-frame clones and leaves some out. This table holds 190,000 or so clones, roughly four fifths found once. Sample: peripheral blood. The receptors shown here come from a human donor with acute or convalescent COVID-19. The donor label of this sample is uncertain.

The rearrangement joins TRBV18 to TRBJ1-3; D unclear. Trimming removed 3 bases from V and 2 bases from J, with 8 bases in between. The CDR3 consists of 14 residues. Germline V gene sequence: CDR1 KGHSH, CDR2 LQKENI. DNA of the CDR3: TGTGCCAGCTCACCGGGCAGAACTGGAAACACCATATATTTT. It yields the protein CASSPGRTGNTIYF.

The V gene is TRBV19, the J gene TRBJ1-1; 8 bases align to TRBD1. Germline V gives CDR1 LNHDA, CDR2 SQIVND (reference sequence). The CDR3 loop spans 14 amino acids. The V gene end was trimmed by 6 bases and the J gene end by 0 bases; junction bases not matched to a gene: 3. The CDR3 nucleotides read TGTGCCAGTAGGACAGGGGTCATGAACACTGAAGCTTTCTTT. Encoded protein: CASRTGVMNTEAFF.

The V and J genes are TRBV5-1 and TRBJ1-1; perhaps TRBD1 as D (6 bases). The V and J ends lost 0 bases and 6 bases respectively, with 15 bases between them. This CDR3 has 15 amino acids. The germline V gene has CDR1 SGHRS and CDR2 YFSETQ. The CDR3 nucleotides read TGCGCCAGCAGCTTGGTTATCGGGGGGCCCGCTGAAGCTTTCTTT. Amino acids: CASSLVIGGPAEAFF.